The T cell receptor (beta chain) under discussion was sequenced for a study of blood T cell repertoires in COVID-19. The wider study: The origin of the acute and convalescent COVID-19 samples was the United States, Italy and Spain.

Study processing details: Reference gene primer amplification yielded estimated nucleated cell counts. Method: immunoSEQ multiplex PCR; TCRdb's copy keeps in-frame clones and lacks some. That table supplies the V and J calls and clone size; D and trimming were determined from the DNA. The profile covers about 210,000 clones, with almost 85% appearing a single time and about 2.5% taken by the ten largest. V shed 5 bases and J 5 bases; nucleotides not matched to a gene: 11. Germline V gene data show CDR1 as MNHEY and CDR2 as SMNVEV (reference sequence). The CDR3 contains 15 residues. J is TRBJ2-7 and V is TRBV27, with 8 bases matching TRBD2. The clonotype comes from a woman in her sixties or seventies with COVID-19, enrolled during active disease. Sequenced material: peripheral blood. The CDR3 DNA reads TGTGCCAGCAGTCTAGCGAGCGGGAGTACCCACGAGCAGTACTTC. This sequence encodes CASSLASGSTHEQYF.